This T cell receptor beta chain was found in a study of Tregs in tolerant kidney transplant recipients. General study results and limits: No direct test of biological reproducibility was done here.

The method was immunoSEQ multiplex PCR; TCRdb's version includes in-frame clones alone and lacks a portion of them. The repertoire holds about 110,000 clones, with 85% to 90% as singletons. CDR1 and CDR2 from the germline V gene are MNHNS and SASEGT. Unmatched junction bases numbered 7, after V lost 6 bases and J lost 5 bases. The CDR3 totals 14 residues. Concerning this clone itself: Its specificity is unknown.

The sequence was obtained from a human donor who received a combined kidney and bone marrow transplant. The sample was CD4+ T cells from blood, taken before the transplant. The chain combines TRBV6-1 with TRBJ1-2, with 9 nucleotides matching TRBD1. CDR3 loop: CASRPGTGSYGYTF. CDR3 in DNA: TGTGCCAGCAGACCCGGGACAGGGTCTTATGGCTACACCTTC.